The 22 T cell receptor beta chains below all came from one sample that was sequenced in a study of PD-L1 blockade in urothelial cancer. Only in-frame clones appear in the TCRdb table, and some are missing; sequencing was by immunoSEQ multiplex PCR. The table has around 50,000 clones, approximately 78% seen once; the top ten hold around 1.5%. The time point was: pretreatment peripheral blood. The source material was PBMCs, sampled around atezolizumab (anti-PD-L1) treatment. These receptors were obtained from a man in his forties or fifties with urothelial cancer.

This clone was seen a few times. V and J are TRBV11-2 and TRBJ2-5; 10 bases fit TRBD1. Germline trimming cut 5 bases from V and 5 bases from J; bases unmatched to any gene: 5. Germline lookup yields CDR1 SGHAT and CDR2 FQNNGV. The CDR3 runs to 14 residues. The CDR3 is CASSRGQGWETQYF. CDR3 bases: TGTGCCAGCAGCCGGGGACAGGGGTGGGAGACCCAGTACTTC.

This chain connects TRBV5-1 to TRBJ1-4; 8 nucleotides align to TRBD1. CDR1 and CDR2 from the germline V gene are SGHRS and YFSETQ. This CDR3 comprises 15 residues. The V and J ends lost 4 bases and 2 bases, in that order; junction bases with no gene match: 4. DNA of the CDR3: TGCGCCAGCAGCCGGGACAGGACGACTAATGAAAAACTGTTTTTT. It is translated as CASSRDRTTNEKLFF.

The CDR3 region is CASSLRLRGNTIYF. The CDR3 DNA follows: TGTGCCAGCAGTTTGCGGCTTAGAGGAAACACCATATATTTT. The rearrangement links TRBV28 to TRBJ1-3; D unclear. The CDR3 totals 14 residues. V lost 3 bases, J lost 4 bases, and 10 bases lay in between. The germline V gene has CDR1 MDHEN and CDR2 SYDVKM.

In its sample, this clone was seen once. The V gene is TRBV11-3, the J gene TRBJ2-2; TRBD2 matches 14 bases. V shed 1 base and J 7 bases; nucleotides not matched to a gene: 5. The CDR3 covers 17 residues. Germline lookup yields CDR1 SGHNT and CDR2 YENEEA. The CDR3 loop is CASSLAGTSGGVGELFF. CDR3 DNA sequence: TGTGCCAGCAGCTTAGCCGGGACTAGCGGGGGAGTCGGGGAGCTGTTTTTT.

The rearrangement uses TRBV2 and TRBJ1-2; D is ambiguous. This CDR3 comprises 15 residues. Germline V gene lookup returns CDR1 SNHLY and CDR2 FYNNEI. Between the trimmed V and J ends, which lost 2 bases and 6 bases, there was a span of 16 bases. CDR3 sequence (DNA): TGTGCCAGCAGTGAACGTGGTATAGGGAGCCATGGCTACACCTTC. Encoded protein: CASSERGIGSHGYTF.

The rearrangement joins TRBV10-3 to TRBJ2-1; 14 bases line up with TRBD2. This CDR3 spans 16 amino acids. CDR1 and CDR2 from the germline V gene are ENHRY and SYGVKD. Trimming took 10 bases from V and 4 from J; bases not matched to a gene: 9. CDR3 residues: CATEPGLAGAYNEQFF. CDR3 nucleotide sequence: TGTGCCACCGAACCGGGACTAGCGGGGGCGTACAATGAGCAGTTCTTC.

The V and J genes are TRBV10-3 and TRBJ2-5; tentative D call: TRBD2 (5 bases). Germline CDR1 reads ENHRY; CDR2 reads SYGVKD. The V end lost 5 bases, the J end lost 1 base, and 11 bases lay between the germline ends. The CDR3 loop spans 14 amino acids. The CDR3 nucleotides are TGTGCCATCAGTCCAAGCGGTCCCCAAGAGACCCAGTACTTC. Residues: CAISPSGPQETQYF.

V is TRBV5-4 and J is TRBJ1-2, with D hard to call. Trimming took off 2 bases at V and 13 bases at J, with 15 bases between the two ends. The CDR3 is 12 amino acids. Germline V gene sequence: CDR1 SGHNT, CDR2 YYREEE (reference sequence). CDR3: CASSFRRQVSTF. Written as DNA, the CDR3 is TGTGCCAGCAGCTTCCGAAGGCAGGTGTCCACCTTC.

The rearrangement uses TRBV5-1 and TRBJ1-4, with a tentative D call TRBD1 (6 bases). The CDR3 has 14 amino acids. With 4 bases removed from V and 8 bases from J, the gap between germline ends came to 15 bases. Germline CDR1 and CDR2: SGHRS and YFSETQ. CDR3 bases: TGCGCCAGCAGCGAAGGGGGGGCAGGAGAAAAACTGTTTTTT. This sequence encodes CASSEGGAGEKLFF.

V usage is TRBV5-1 and J usage is TRBJ2-3; no reliable D call. The germline V gene encodes CDR1 SGHRS and CDR2 YFSETQ. This CDR3 contains 13 residues. V was trimmed by 0 bases and J by 1 base, leaving 3 bases between them. The CDR3 coding sequence is TGCGCCAGCAGCTTGGCCGGCACAGATACGCAGTATTTT. Amino acids: CASSLAGTDTQYF.

The chain joins TRBV2 to TRBJ2-1; TRBD1 matches at 9 bases. Losses at the gene ends were 6 bases for V and 3 bases for J; bases not matched to a gene: 12. This CDR3 has 17 amino acids. In germline, CDR1 is SNHLY, CDR2 FYNNEI. CDR3 coding DNA: TGTGCCAGCAGCGTCCCGGGACAGGGTTCCTACTACAATGAGCAGTTCTTC. It yields the protein CASSVPGQGSYYNEQFF.

J is TRBJ1-1 and V is TRBV2, with a tentative D call TRBD1 (5 bases). Looked up from germline, CDR1 is SNHLY and CDR2 is FYNNEI. The CDR3 has 13 amino acids. V dropped 4 bases and J dropped 0 bases, with 6 bases sitting between them. CDR3 sequence reads: CASSGGMNTEAFF. CDR3 bases: TGTGCCAGCAGTGGGGGCATGAACACTGAAGCTTTCTTT.

The gene calls are TRBV5-6 and TRBJ2-5; TRBD2 agrees at 9 bases. CDR1 SGHDT and CDR2 YYEEEE come from the germline V gene. V was clipped by 2 bases and J by 2 bases; unmatched bases: 4. The CDR3 is 15 residues long. CDR3 sequence (DNA): TGTGCCAGCAGCTTCGGGACTAGCAGACAAGAGACCCAGTACTTC. This encodes CASSFGTSRQETQYF.

V is TRBV6-5 and J is TRBJ2-1; TRBD1 is a possible D gene (6 bases). V lost 2 bases, J lost 14 bases, and 10 bases lay in between. Germline V gene lookup returns CDR1 MNHEY and CDR2 SVGAGI. There are 11 residues in the CDR3. CDR3 protein: CASSYLGGEFF. The CDR3 DNA sequence: TGTGCCAGCAGTTACCTAGGGGGAGAGTTCTTC.

The CDR3 sequence: CASTRGGTGLTEAFF. The CDR3 DNA reads TGTGCCAGCACCCGAGGAGGGACAGGGCTTACTGAAGCTTTCTTT. V gene TRBV6-1 combines with J gene TRBJ1-1, with 9 positions matching TRBD1. This CDR3 has 15 amino acids. Germline V gene data show CDR1 as MNHNS and CDR2 as SASEGT. Losses at the gene ends were 7 bases for V and 5 bases for J; bases not matched to a gene: 11.

The CDR3 coding sequence is TGTGCCAGCACCCAACGGAGGGCCCCGAACACTGAAGCTTTCTTT. This sequence encodes CASTQRRAPNTEAFF. The genes are TRBV5-6 and TRBJ1-1; the D is unclear. The CDR3 is 15 amino acids. From germline, CDR1 is SGHDT and CDR2 YYEEEE. The V end lost 6 bases, the J end lost 1 base, and 16 bases lay between the germline ends.

This clone was detected only a few times. V usage is TRBV7-9 and J usage is TRBJ2-7; possibly TRBD1 for D (5 bases). Germline CDR1 SEHNR, CDR2 FQNEAQ (reference sequence). The CDR3 totals 14 residues. Between the trimmed V and J ends, which lost 5 bases and 4 bases, there was a span of 15 bases. Here the CDR3 reads CASSRDSSEYEQYF. The CDR3 nucleotides are TGTGCCAGCAGCCGCGACAGTTCTGAGTACGAGCAGTACTTC.

This rearrangement joins TRBV19 to TRBJ1-5, with 8 bases matching TRBD1. The CDR3 is 14 residues long. Losses at the gene ends were 9 bases for V and 4 bases for J; bases not matched to a gene: 8. Germline CDR1 is LNHDA and CDR2 is SQIVND (reference sequence). The CDR3, as DNA: TGTGCCAGCCAAGACTACAGGGGGAATCAGCCCCAGCATTTT. It is translated as CASQDYRGNQPQHF.

The sample holds one count of this clone. J is TRBJ1-2 and V is TRBV6-6; 7 bases align to TRBD1. The CDR3 loop spans 14 amino acids. J lost 7 bases, V lost 6 bases, and 11 bases had no gene match. Germline V lookup: CDR1 MNHNY, CDR2 SVGAGI (reference sequence). The CDR3 DNA reads TGTGCCAGCAGACATACAGGGGAAGGGGCTGGCTACACCTTC. Amino acid sequence: CASRHTGEGAGYTF.

The chain couples TRBV5-1 to TRBJ2-4; possibly TRBD1 for D (6 bases). Trimming cost V 0 bases and J 7 bases, with 14 bases left between them. CDR1 is SGHRS, CDR2 YFSETQ, per germline. The CDR3 has 15 amino acids. The CDR3 sequence: CASSLGTGRANIQYF. For the CDR3, the DNA is TGCGCCAGCAGCTTGGGTACAGGGCGGGCGAACATTCAGTACTTC.

V is TRBV6-6 and J is TRBJ2-5, with D perhaps matching TRBD2 (5 bases). The CDR3 covers 15 residues. The ends were cut back, 6 bases at V and 1 base at J, with 15 bases in the middle. The germline gives CDR1 MNHNY, CDR2 SVGAGI (reference sequence). The CDR3 reads CASRASGTLQETQYF. In DNA, the CDR3 is TGTGCCAGCAGAGCCAGCGGAACCCTCCAAGAGACCCAGTACTTC.

This clone has only a few counts. This chain joins TRBV5-1 and TRBJ2-3; D gene uncertain. The CDR3 consists of 14 residues. Germline CDR1 reads SGHRS; CDR2 reads YFSETQ. Deletions cut 6 bases from V and 5 bases from J, with 16 bases between. The CDR3 region is CASKTTPPGDTQYF. CDR3 in DNA: TGCGCCAGCAAAACTACACCCCCGGGAGATACGCAGTATTTT. The full variable domain, its missing parts supplied by reference TRBV5-1 and TRBJ2-3, is KAGVTQTPRYLIKTRGQQVTLSCSPISGHRSVSWYQQTPGQGLQFLFEYFSETQRNKGNFPGRFSGRQFSNSRSEMNVSTLELGDSALYLCASKTTPPGDTQYFGPGTRLTVL.